This TCR beta chain stems from a study of CD8 T cells in ankylosing spondylitis. This clonotype was counted at least ten times. The J segment lost 5 bases and the V segment lost 6 bases, leaving 5 bases of the junction unmatched. CDR3 length: 13 residues. TCRdb itself ran the 5' RACE reads through MiXCR, one entry per CDR3 protein. In the table there are 50,000 to 60,000 distinct CDR3 sequences, 7.4% of which are singletons. The sequencing sample was made of blood, either unsorted or a sorted T cell fraction (not recorded which). The origin of this receptor is a female donor with ankylosing spondylitis or in good health (not recorded which). This chain uses TRBV12-3 or TRBV12-4 with TRBJ1-2, with TRBD1 identical over 8 bases. The DNA for the CDR3 is TGTGCCAGCAGCCAAGGGACAGGATATGGCTACACCTTC. Its translation is CASSQGTGYGYTF.